This TCR beta chain comes out of a study of T cells after posttransplantation cyclophosphamide. Overall study findings and caveats: Recipient CMV seropositivity and CMV reactivation strongly tracked TRB clonality.

CDR1 LNHDA and CDR2 SQIVND come from the germline V gene (reference sequence). This CDR3 has 13 residues. Trimming cost V 2 bases and J 6 bases, with 10 bases left between them. As regards this clone: Its specificity is not known.

Libraries were prepared by immunoSEQ multiplex PCR; TCRdb keeps only in-frame clonotypes and omits some of them. Found here are some 7,000 clones, 78% of them singletons; the top ten hold 26%. V and J are TRBV19 and TRBJ1-2; D unresolved. The material sequenced was memory CD4+ T cells sorted from blood. The source of this sequence is a woman in her forties or fifties in good health and a related stem cell transplant donor. CDR3 coding DNA: TGTGCCAGTAGTATATACAGCCTGGATGGCTACACCTTC. As protein: CASSIYSLDGYTF.